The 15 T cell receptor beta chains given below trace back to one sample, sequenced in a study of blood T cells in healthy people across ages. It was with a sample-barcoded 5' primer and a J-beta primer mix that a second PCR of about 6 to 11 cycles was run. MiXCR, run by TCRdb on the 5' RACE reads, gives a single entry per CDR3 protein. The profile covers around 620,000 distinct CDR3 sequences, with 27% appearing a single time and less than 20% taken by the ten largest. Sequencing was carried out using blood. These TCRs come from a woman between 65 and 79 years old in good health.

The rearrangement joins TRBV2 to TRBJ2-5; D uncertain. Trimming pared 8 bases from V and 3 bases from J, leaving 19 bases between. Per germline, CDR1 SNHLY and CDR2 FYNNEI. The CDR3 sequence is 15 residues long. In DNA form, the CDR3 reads TGTGCCAGCCAACGCAGGCTAGTTTCCAAAGAGACCCAGTACTTC. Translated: CASQRRLVSKETQYF.

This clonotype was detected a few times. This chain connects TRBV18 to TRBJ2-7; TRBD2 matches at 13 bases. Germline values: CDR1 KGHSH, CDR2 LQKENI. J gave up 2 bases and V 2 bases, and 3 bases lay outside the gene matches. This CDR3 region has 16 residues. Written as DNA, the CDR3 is TGTGCCAGCTCACCAGGGACTAGCGGGGCAACCTACGAGCAGTACTTC. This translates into CASSPGTSGATYEQYF.

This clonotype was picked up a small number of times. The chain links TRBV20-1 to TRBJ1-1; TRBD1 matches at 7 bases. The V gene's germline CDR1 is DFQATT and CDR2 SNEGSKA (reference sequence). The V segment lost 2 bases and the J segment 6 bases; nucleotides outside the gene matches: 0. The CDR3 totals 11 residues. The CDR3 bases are TGCAGTGCTAGACAGGGGGCTGAAGCTTTCTTT. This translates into CSARQGAEAFF.

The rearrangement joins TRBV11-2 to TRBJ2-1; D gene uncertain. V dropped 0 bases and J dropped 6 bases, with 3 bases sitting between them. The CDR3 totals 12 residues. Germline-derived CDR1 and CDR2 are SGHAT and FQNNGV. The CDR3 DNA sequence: TGTGCCAGCAGCTTAGACCGCAATGAGCAGTTCTTC. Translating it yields CASSLDRNEQFF.

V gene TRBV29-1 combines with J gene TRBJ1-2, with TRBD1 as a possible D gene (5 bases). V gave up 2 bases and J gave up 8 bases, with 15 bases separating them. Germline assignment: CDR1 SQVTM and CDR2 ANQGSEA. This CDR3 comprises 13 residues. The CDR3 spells CSVERGRAAGYTF. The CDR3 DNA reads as TGCAGCGTTGAAAGAGGCAGGGCGGCGGGCTACACCTTC.

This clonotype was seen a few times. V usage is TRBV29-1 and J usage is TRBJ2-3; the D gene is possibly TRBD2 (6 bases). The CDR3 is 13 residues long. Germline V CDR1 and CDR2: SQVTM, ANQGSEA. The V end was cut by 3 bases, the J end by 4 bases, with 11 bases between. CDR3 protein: CSVDWGLPDTQYF. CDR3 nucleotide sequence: TGCAGCGTTGACTGGGGACTGCCAGATACGCAGTATTTT.

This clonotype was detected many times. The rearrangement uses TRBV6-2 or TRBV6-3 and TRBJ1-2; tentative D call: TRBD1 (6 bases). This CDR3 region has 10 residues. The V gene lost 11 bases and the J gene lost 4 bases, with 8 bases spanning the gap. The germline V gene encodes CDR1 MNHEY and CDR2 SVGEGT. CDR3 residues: CAAQGYGYTF. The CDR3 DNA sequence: TGTGCCGCACAGGGCTATGGCTACACCTTC.

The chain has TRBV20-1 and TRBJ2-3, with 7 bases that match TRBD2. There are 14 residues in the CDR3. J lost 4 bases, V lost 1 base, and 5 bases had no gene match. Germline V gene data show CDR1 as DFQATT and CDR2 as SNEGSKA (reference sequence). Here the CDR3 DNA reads TGCAGTGCTAGAGTTGGGGGGGGTCCAGATACGCAGTATTTT. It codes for CSARVGGGPDTQYF.

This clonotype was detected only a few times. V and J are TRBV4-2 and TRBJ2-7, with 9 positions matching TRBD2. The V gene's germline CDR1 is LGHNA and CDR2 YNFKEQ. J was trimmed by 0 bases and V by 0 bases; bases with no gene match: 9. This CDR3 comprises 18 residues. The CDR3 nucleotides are TGTGCCAGCAGCCAAGAGGGGCTTTTAGCGGGGGCCTCCTACGAGCAGTACTTC. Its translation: CASSQEGLLAGASYEQYF.

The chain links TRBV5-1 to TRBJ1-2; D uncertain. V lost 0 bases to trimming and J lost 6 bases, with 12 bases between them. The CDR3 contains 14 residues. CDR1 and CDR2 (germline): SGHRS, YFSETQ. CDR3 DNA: TGCGCCAGCAGCTTGGATAGGGCACCGGATGGCTACACCTTC. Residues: CASSLDRAPDGYTF.

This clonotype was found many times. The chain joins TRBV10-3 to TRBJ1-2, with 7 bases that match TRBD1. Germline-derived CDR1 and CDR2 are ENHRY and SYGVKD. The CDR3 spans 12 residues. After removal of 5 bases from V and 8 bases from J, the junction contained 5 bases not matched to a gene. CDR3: CAISRQGEGYTF. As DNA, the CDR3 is TGTGCCATCAGTCGACAGGGTGAGGGCTACACCTTC.

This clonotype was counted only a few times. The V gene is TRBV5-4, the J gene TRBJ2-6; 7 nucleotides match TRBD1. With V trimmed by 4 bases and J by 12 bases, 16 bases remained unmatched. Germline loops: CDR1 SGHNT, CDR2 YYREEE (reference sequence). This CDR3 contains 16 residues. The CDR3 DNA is TGTGCCAGCAGCCAAACCCGGACAGGAACGTTCGTCGTCCTGACTTTC. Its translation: CASSQTRTGTFVVLTF. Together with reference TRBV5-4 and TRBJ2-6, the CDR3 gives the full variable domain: ETGVTQSPTHLIKTRGQQVTLRCSSQSGHNTVSWYQQALGQGPQFIFQYYREEENGRGNFPPRFSGLQFPNYSSELNVNALELDDSALYLCASSQTRTGTFVVLTFGAGSRLTVL.

The CDR3, as DNA: TGCAGTGCTAGAGACCCTCGGCGGGGGGACACAGATACGCAGTATTTT. It encodes CSARDPRRGDTDTQYF. The gene calls are TRBV20-1 and TRBJ2-3; 8 bases are shared with TRBD2. V dropped 0 bases and J dropped 2; count of bases not matched to a gene: 7. Germline V gene sequence: CDR1 DFQATT, CDR2 SNEGSKA (reference sequence). The CDR3 loop spans 16 amino acids.

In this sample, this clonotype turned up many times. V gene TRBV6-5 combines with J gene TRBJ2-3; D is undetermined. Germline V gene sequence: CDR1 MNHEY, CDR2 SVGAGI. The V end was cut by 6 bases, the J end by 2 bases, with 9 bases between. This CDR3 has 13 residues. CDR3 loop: CASSSGPTDTQYF. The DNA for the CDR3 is TGTGCCAGCAGCTCCGGGCCCACAGATACGCAGTATTTT.

The CDR3 region is CSASREGSGTGELFF. The CDR3 region has the DNA TGCAGTGCTAGCCGGGAGGGTAGCGGCACCGGGGAGCTGTTTTTT. V usage is TRBV20-1 and J usage is TRBJ2-2; 8 positions match TRBD2. Germline CDR1 DFQATT, CDR2 SNEGSKA (reference sequence). This CDR3 has 15 residues. The J segment lost 4 bases and the V segment lost 3 bases, leaving 7 bases of the junction unmatched.